These 20 T cell receptor beta chains share one sample of origin, sequenced in a study of T cell responses to AZD1222 COVID-19 vaccine. Sequencing was performed with immunoSEQ multiplex PCR; in TCRdb, only in-frame clones are kept and a portion is missing. Of under 130,000 clones listed, around 89% are singletons. This specimen was peripheral blood, taken on day 0 of AZD1222 vaccination. These receptors originate from an adult in good health.

This clone was seen a single time. The chain joins TRBV6-6 to TRBJ2-7, with TRBD1 matching over 9 bases. J gave up 3 bases and V 5 bases, and 5 bases lay outside the gene matches. Germline values: CDR1 MNHNY, CDR2 SVGAGI (reference sequence). The CDR3 runs to 14 residues. CDR3 in amino acids: CASSTRDRVYEQYF. Written as DNA, the CDR3 is TGTGCCAGCAGTACGCGGGACAGGGTCTACGAGCAGTACTTC.

Notes on this clone: The junction differs from germline at one of its ends, possibly a read error. The genes are TRBV28 and TRBJ1-2; D gene unclear. Per germline, CDR1 MDHEN and CDR2 SYDVKM. This CDR3 spans 12 amino acids. The CDR3, as DNA: TGTGCCAGCAATTTAAGAGGCTATGGCTACACCTTC. It encodes CASNLRGYGYTF.

The rearrangement links TRBV12-3 or TRBV12-4 to TRBJ2-3; weak D call: TRBD1 (5 bases). CDR3 length equals 12 residues. V gave up 6 bases and J gave up 3 bases, with 7 bases separating them. The DNA of the CDR3 is TGTGCCAGCAGGACAGATACAGATACGCAGTATTTT. Translating it yields CASRTDTDTQYF.

This clone has just a few counts. The chain has TRBV29-1 and TRBJ1-2; a possible D gene is TRBD1 (5 bases). Germline loops: CDR1 SQVTM, CDR2 ANQGSEA. CDR3 size: 11 residues. Trimming took off 1 base at V and 10 bases at J, with 10 bases between the two ends. CDR3 loop: CSVEAAGVYTF. The CDR3 DNA reads TGCAGCGTTGAAGCGGCGGGGGTCTACACCTTC. Full variable domain (missing parts from reference TRBV29-1 and TRBJ1-2): SAVISQKPSRDICQRGTSLTIQCQVDSQVTMMFWYRQQPGQSLTLIATANQGSEATYESGFVIDKFPISRPNLTFSTLTVSNMSPEDSSIYLCSVEAAGVYTFGSGTRLTVV.

The rearrangement joins TRBV6-5 to TRBJ1-2, with D perhaps TRBD1 (6 bases). The CDR3 totals 13 residues. The germline V and J ends were trimmed by 0 bases and 7 bases, with 9 bases remaining between them. From germline, CDR1 is MNHEY and CDR2 SVGAGI. CDR3 sequence reads: CASSYSGGGGYTF. CDR3 coding DNA: TGTGCCAGCAGTTACTCCGGGGGCGGTGGCTACACCTTC.

This chain connects TRBV6-1 to TRBJ1-2, with TRBD1 as a possible D gene (5 bases). This CDR3 region has 15 residues. Germline CDR1 is MNHNS and CDR2 is SASEGT. V gave up 0 bases and J gave up 5 bases, with 13 bases separating them. The CDR3 loop is CASSEAMTEGYGYTF. DNA of the CDR3: TGTGCCAGCAGTGAAGCGATGACAGAGGGATATGGCTACACCTTC.

This clone was found once. The CDR3 sequence is CASSEGRQVASPQHF. Written as DNA, the CDR3 is TGTGCCAGCAGCGAAGGTAGGCAAGTTGCCTCACCCCAGCATTTT. The V gene is TRBV9, the J gene TRBJ1-5; D gene unclear. Between the trimmed V and J ends, which lost 3 bases and 10 bases, there was a span of 20 bases. Germline lookup yields CDR1 SGDLS and CDR2 YYNGEE. The CDR3 is 15 residues long.

This clone came up once. The chain recombines TRBV29-1 with TRBJ1-2, with D uncertain. In germline, CDR1 is SQVTM, CDR2 ANQGSEA. Trimming took off 6 bases at V and 3 bases at J, with 17 bases between the two ends. The CDR3 contains 14 residues. The CDR3 nucleotides are TGCAGCGTAGCGCGAAGGACTCGGGACTATGGCTACACCTTC. Encoded protein: CSVARRTRDYGYTF.

This sequence joins TRBV10-3 and TRBJ1-1; 7 positions agree with TRBD1. Per the germline V gene, CDR1 is ENHRY and CDR2 is SYGVKD. The ends lost 6 bases at V and 7 bases at J; junction bases unmatched: 8. The CDR3 loop spans 13 amino acids. The CDR3: CAISSMTGLEAFF. CDR3 coding DNA: TGTGCCATCAGCTCCATGACAGGGCTTGAAGCTTTCTTT.

This CDR3 is CASNEYAVTGIETQYF. The CDR3 nucleotides read TGTGCCAGCAATGAGTACGCCGTGACAGGGATCGAGACCCAGTACTTC. J is TRBJ2-5 and V is TRBV25-1; 7 nucleotides align to TRBD1. Germline V gene lookup returns CDR1 MGHDK and CDR2 SYGVNS. Trimming at V came to 7 bases and at J to 5 bases, leaving 16 bases not matched to a gene. The length of the CDR3 is 16 residues.

The V and J genes are TRBV6-4 and TRBJ2-1; D call uncertain. The CDR3 is made up of 16 amino acids. Looked up from germline, CDR1 is MRHNA and CDR2 is SNTAGT. V gave up 3 bases and J gave up 2 bases, with 14 bases separating them. CDR3 bases: TGTGCCAGCAGTGATGCCCCGGATAGGCCCTACAATGAGCAGTTCTTC. It codes for CASSDAPDRPYNEQFF.

The chain is built from TRBV15 and TRBJ1-4; 11 nucleotides align to TRBD1. This CDR3 is 13 amino acids long. The V segment lost 3 bases and the J segment 10 bases; nucleotides outside the gene matches: 1. Germline CDR1 is LNHNV and CDR2 is YYDKDF (reference sequence). CDR3 loop: CATSSGTGGKLFF. The CDR3 nucleotides read TGTGCCACCAGCAGCGGGACAGGGGGAAAACTGTTTTTT.

In its sample, this clone was seen a few times. The chain uses TRBV2 and TRBJ2-7; D call uncertain. Trimming took 5 bases from V and 3 from J, leaving 8 bases between them. This CDR3 contains 12 residues. Germline CDR1 and CDR2: SNHLY and FYNNEI. This CDR3 reads CASSLTYYEQYF. DNA of the CDR3: TGTGCCAGCAGTCTCACCTACTACGAGCAGTACTTC. Supplemented by reference TRBV2 and TRBJ2-7, the full variable domain reads EPEVTQTPSHQVTQMGQEVILRCVPISNHLYFYWYRQILGQKVEFLVSFYNNEISEKSEIFDDQFSVERPDGSNFTLKIRSTKLEDSAMYFCASSLTYYEQYFGPGTRLTVT.

The chain employs TRBV6-6 and TRBJ1-2, with TRBD1 matching 9 bases. Germline-derived CDR1 and CDR2 are MNHNY and SVGAGI (reference sequence). This CDR3 region has 14 residues. V was pared by 7 bases and J by 4 bases, with 7 bases of the junction left unmatched. The CDR3 DNA follows: TGTGCCAGCATACTGACAGGGGGAGGCTATGGCTACACCTTC. It is translated as CASILTGGGYGYTF.

The chain recombines TRBV28 with TRBJ2-2; 7 bases agree with TRBD2. The CDR3 has 15 residues. The V gene's germline CDR1 is MDHEN and CDR2 SYDVKM. V shed 7 bases and J 3 bases; nucleotides not matched to a gene: 8. CDR3: CASNTPGGYTGELFF. The CDR3, as DNA: TGTGCCAGCAACACGCCGGGGGGTTACACCGGGGAGCTGTTTTTT.

By its share, this clone is medium-sized. The chain couples TRBV5-1 to TRBJ1-1, with D perhaps TRBD1 (5 bases). CDR3 length: 13 amino acids. Trimming removed 1 base at V and 4 bases at J, with 8 bases between. Germline V CDR1 and CDR2: SGHRS, YFSETQ. CDR3 DNA: TGCGCCAGCAGCTTGACCCAGGGCACTGAAGCTTTCTTT. Translated, it gives CASSLTQGTEAFF.

J is TRBJ2-6 and V is TRBV5-8; D is unclear. Germline CDR1 is SGHTS and CDR2 is YDEGEE. Trimming removed 2 bases at V and 3 bases at J, with 15 bases between. The length of the CDR3 is 17 residues. The CDR3 nucleotides are TGTGCCAGCAGCTTCGGCGTACTCCTTTTTGGGGCCAACGTCCTGACTTTC. It yields the protein CASSFGVLLFGANVLTF.

In this sample, this clone turned up a few times. The gene calls are TRBV11-2 and TRBJ1-2; tentatively, D is TRBD1 (5 bases). Trimming took 5 bases from V and 8 from J, leaving 12 bases between them. Germline loops: CDR1 SGHAT, CDR2 FQNNGV. The CDR3 has 12 residues. The CDR3 DNA sequence: TGTGCCAGCAGCCCCGGGGGATCCGGCTACACCTTC. Amino acids: CASSPGGSGYTF. Full variable domain (outside the CDR3, taken from reference TRBV11-2 and TRBJ1-2): EAGVAQSPRYKIIEKRQSVAFWCNPISGHATLYWYQQILGQGPKLLIQFQNNGVVDDSQLPKDRFSAERLKGVDSTLKIQPAKLEDSAVYLCASSPGGSGYTFGSGTRLTVV.

J is TRBJ2-7 and V is TRBV7-2, with a possible D match to TRBD1 (6 bases). The length of the CDR3 is 15 residues. The germline V gene encodes CDR1 SGHTA and CDR2 FQGNSA. Deletions cut 4 bases from V and 0 bases from J, with 13 bases between. CDR3 nucleotide sequence: TGTGCCAGCAGCTCCCGGGACACCTACTCCTACGAGCAGTACTTC. This sequence encodes CASSSRDTYSYEQYF.

This chain uses TRBV28 with TRBJ2-1; maybe TRBD2 (5 bases). CDR3 length: 18 residues. Trimming shortened V by 1 base and J by 0 bases, and 16 bases separated the two germline ends. Germline-derived CDR1 and CDR2 are MDHEN and SYDVKM. Here the CDR3 reads CASSLSGPAEYSYNEQFF. In DNA form, the CDR3 reads TGTGCCAGCAGTTTATCTGGTCCAGCGGAATACTCCTACAATGAGCAGTTCTTC.